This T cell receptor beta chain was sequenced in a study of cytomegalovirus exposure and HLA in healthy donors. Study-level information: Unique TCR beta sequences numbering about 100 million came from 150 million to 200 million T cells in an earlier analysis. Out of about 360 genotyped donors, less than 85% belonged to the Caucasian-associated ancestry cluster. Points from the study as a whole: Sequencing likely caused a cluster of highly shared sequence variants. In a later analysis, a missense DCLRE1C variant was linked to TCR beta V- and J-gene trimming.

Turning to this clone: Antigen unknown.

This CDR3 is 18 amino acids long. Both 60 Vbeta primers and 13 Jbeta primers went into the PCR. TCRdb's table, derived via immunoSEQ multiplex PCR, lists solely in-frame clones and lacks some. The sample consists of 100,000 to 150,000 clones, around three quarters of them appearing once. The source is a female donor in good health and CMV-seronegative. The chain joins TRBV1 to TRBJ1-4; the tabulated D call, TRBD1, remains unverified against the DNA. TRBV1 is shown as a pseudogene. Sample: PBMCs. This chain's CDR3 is CTSRRPGQGALTNEKLFF. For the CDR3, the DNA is TGCACCAGCAGGCGACCGGGACAGGGGGCTCTAACTAATGAAAAACTGTTTTTT.